Listed below are T cell receptor beta chains from one sample, sequenced in a study of T cells in Graves' hyperthyroidism and ophthalmopathy. In TCRdb, the multiplex PCR reads were re-called with MiXCR into one record per CDR3 protein. The sample consists of 480,000 or so distinct CDR3 sequences, about 15% of them appearing once. Source material: blood. The receptors were sampled from a woman aged 18-35 years with Graves' hyperthyroidism. CDR3s include the opening cysteine and the closing phenylalanine or tryptophan. D genes are given only for firm matches. Size tells how often a clone was seen (once, few, many) or the class of an expanded clone, and some rows leave it out.

>many|TRBV11-2|TRBJ2-3|.
CASSLSGSRSTDTQYF
TGTGCCAGCAGCTTATCAGGGAGCCGGAGCACAGATACGCAGTATTTT
>many|TRBV19|TRBJ1-5|.
CASSIQWSGDSNQPQHF
TGTGCCAGTAGTATACAGTGGTCGGGGGATAGCAATCAGCCCCAGCATTTT
>.|TRBV4-2|TRBJ2-7|.
CASSQEVTRGREQYF
TGTGCCAGCAGCCAAGAAGTGACTAGGGGCCGCGAGCAGTACTTC
>many|TRBV6-2/TRBV6-3|TRBJ2-5|.
CASSYSTAETQYF
TGTGCCAGCAGTTACTCGACAGCAGAGACCCAGTACTTC
>many|TRBV27|TRBJ1-2|TRBD1
CASSPIPGGASGYTF
TGTGCCAGCAGTCCCATCCCAGGGGGCGCGTCTGGCTACACCTTC
>once|TRBV4-2|TRBJ2-1|.
CASSQEVRGTYNEQFF
TGTGCCAGCAGCCAAGAAGTGCGGGGAACTTACAATGAGCAGTTCTTC
>many|TRBV11-2|TRBJ1-1|.
CASSRDGTGRLAEAFF
TGTGCCAGCAGCCGTGACGGGACCGGGAGACTTGCTGAAGCTTTCTTT
>many|TRBV4-2|TRBJ1-2|.
CASSQEGPRAGYGYTF
TGTGCCAGCAGCCAAGAAGGCCCCAGGGCTGGCTATGGCTACACCTTC
>.|TRBV14|TRBJ2-2|.
CASSRSRSYRAGGELFF
TGTGCCAGCAGCCGAAGCCGATCTTACAGGGCTGGCGGGGAGCTGTTTTTT
>.|TRBV30|TRBJ1-2|.
CAWSVLGRNYGYTF
TGTGCCTGGAGTGTACTGGGGAGGAACTATGGCTACACCTTC
>many|TRBV27|TRBJ2-7|.
CASTPGGASYEQYF
TGTGCCAGCACACCCGGAGGGGCATCCTACGAGCAGTACTTC
>many|TRBV11-2|TRBJ1-1|TRBD1
CASSSTGTGYTEAFF
TGTGCCAGCAGCTCCACCGGGACAGGTTACACTGAAGCTTTCTTT
>many|TRBV2|TRBJ1-5|.
CASSAPGGAGSQPQHF
TGTGCCAGCAGTGCCCCGGGGGGCGCGGGGAGTCAGCCCCAGCATTTT
>many|TRBV11-2|TRBJ1-4|.
CASSQRAVSNEKLFF
TGTGCCAGCAGCCAGAGGGCAGTCTCTAATGAAAAACTGTTTTTT
>once|TRBV5-1|TRBJ2-1|.
CASSLARAGPHNEQFF
TGCGCCAGCAGCTTGGCCAGAGCGGGCCCGCACAATGAGCAGTTCTTC
>.|TRBV11-2|TRBJ1-5|TRBD1
CASSLTGAGSQPQHF
TGTGCCAGCAGCTTAACAGGGGCTGGGAGTCAGCCCCAGCATTTT